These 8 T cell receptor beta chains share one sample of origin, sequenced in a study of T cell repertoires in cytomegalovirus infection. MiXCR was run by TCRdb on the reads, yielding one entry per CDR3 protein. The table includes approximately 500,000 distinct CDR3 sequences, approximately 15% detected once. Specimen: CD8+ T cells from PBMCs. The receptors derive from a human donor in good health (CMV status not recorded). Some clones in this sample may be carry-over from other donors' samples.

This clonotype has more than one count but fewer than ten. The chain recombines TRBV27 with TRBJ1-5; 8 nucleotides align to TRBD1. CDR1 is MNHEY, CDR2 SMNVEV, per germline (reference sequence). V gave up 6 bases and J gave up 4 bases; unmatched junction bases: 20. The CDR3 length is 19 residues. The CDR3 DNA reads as TGTGCCAGCAGCCGCACCGGGACAGGAGGATTGCGGGCAAATCAGCCCCAGCATTTT. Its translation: CASSRTGTGGLRANQPQHF.

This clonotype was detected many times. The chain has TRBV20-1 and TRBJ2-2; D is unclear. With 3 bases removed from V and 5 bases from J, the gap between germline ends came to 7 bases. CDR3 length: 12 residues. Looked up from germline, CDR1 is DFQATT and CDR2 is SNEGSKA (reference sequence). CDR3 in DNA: TGCAGTGCTAGGGCGGTGACCGGGGAGCTGTTTTTT. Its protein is CSARAVTGELFF.

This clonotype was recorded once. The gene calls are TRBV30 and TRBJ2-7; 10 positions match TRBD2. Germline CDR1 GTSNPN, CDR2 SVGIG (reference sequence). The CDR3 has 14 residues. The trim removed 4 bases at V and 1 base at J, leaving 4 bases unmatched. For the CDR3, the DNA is TGTGCCTGGACCGGGACTAGCGCATCCTACGAGCAGTACTTC. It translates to CAWTGTSASYEQYF. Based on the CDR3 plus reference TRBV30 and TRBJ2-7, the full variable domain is SQTIHQWPATLVQPVGSPLSLECTVEGTSNPNLYWYRQAAGRGLQLLFYSVGIGQISSEVPQNLSASRPQDRQFILSSKKLLLSDSGFYLCAWTGTSASYEQYFGPGTRLTVT.

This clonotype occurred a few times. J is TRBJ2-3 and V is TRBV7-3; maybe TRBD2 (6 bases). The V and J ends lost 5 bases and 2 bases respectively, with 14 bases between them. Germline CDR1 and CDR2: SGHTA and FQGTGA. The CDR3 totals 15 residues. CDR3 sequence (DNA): TGTGCCAGCAGCCGTGGGGGGTGGGACACAGATACGCAGTATTTT. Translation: CASSRGGWDTDTQYF.

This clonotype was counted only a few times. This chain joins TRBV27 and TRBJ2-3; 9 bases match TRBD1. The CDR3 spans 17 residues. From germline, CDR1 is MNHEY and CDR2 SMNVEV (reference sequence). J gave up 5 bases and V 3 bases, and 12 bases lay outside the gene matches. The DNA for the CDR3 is TGTGCCAGCAGTTTGCTTCAGGAGCGACAGGGGGGAGATACGCAGTATTTT. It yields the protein CASSLLQERQGGDTQYF.

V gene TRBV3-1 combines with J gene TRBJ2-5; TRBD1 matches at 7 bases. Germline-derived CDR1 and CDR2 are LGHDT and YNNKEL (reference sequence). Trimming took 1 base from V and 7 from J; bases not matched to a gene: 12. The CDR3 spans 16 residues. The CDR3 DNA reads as TGTGCCAGCAGCCAAGGGGACAGCGGAGCCACGGGGACCCAGTACTTC. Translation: CASSQGDSGATGTQYF.

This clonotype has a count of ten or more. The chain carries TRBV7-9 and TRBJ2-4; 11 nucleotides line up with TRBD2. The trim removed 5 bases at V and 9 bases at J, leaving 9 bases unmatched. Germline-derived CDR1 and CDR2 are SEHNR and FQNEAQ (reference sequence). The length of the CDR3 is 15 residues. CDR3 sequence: CASSGLAGGHPIQYF. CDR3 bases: TGTGCCAGCAGCGGATTAGCGGGGGGGCACCCCATTCAGTACTTC. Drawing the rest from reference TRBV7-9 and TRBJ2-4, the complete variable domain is DTGVSQNPRHKITKRGQNVTFRCDPISEHNRLYWYRQTLGQGPEFLTYFQNEAQLEKSRLLSDRFSAERPKGSFSTLEIQRTEQGDSAMYLCASSGLAGGHPIQYFGAGTRLSVL.

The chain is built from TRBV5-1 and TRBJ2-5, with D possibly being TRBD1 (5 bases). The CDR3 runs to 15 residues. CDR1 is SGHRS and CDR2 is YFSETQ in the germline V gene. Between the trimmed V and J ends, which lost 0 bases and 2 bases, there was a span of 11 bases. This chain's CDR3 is CASSLEGAVQETQYF. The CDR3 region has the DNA TGCGCCAGCAGCTTGGAAGGGGCAGTTCAAGAGACCCAGTACTTC. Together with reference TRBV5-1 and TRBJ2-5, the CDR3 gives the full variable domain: KAGVTQTPRYLIKTRGQQVTLSCSPISGHRSVSWYQQTPGQGLQFLFEYFSETQRNKGNFPGRFSGRQFSNSRSEMNVSTLELGDSALYLCASSLEGAVQETQYFGPGTRLLVL.